Shown below are 9 T cell receptor beta chains from a single sample sequenced in a study of blood T cell repertoires in COVID-19. The repertoire was sequenced with immunoSEQ multiplex PCR; TCRdb's copy has only in-frame clones and lacks some. In the table there are tens of thousands of clones, 83% of which are singletons. The sample comprised peripheral blood. The receptors shown here come from a man aged 65 to 85 with acute or convalescent COVID-19.

The chain employs TRBV12-5 and TRBJ1-2, with D maybe TRBD1 (6 bases). The CDR3 runs 13 residues. The V and J ends lost 3 bases and 7 bases respectively, with 12 bases between them. Germline V CDR1 and CDR2: LGHNT, FRNRAP. This chain's CDR3 is CASGLHRVGGYTF. Here the CDR3 DNA reads TGTGCTAGTGGTTTACACAGGGTTGGTGGCTACACCTTC.

This chain joins TRBV6-5 and TRBJ2-7; 8 bases are a match to TRBD2. This CDR3 spans 14 amino acids. V was pared by 2 bases and J by 2 bases, with 2 bases of the junction left unmatched. CDR1 MNHEY and CDR2 SVGAGI come from the germline V gene. The CDR3 nucleotides are TGTGCCAGCAGTTACGGCGGGGGGACCTACGAGCAGTACTTC. Protein product: CASSYGGGTYEQYF.

The chain carries TRBV4-3 and TRBJ2-1; D is unclear. This CDR3 region has 17 residues. Germline assignment: CDR1 LGHNA and CDR2 YSLEER. The V gene lost 0 bases and the J gene lost 1 base, with 13 bases spanning the gap. The CDR3 DNA sequence: TGCGCCAGCAGCCAAGATCTACCTAGTTGGTCCTACAATGAGCAGTTCTTC. Residues: CASSQDLPSWSYNEQFF.

This chain links TRBV19 with TRBJ2-3, with 9 bases identical to TRBD2. Germline values: CDR1 LNHDA, CDR2 SQIVND (reference sequence). The CDR3 totals 18 residues. Trimming at V came to 3 bases and at J to 5 bases, leaving 15 bases not matched to a gene. The CDR3 reads CASSMPASGALPRDTQYF. The CDR3 DNA sequence: TGTGCCAGTAGTATGCCGGCTAGCGGGGCCTTACCAAGAGATACGCAGTATTTT.

This chain joins TRBV18 and TRBJ1-6; D not certain. The CDR3 runs 13 residues. Germline lookup yields CDR1 KGHSH and CDR2 LQKENI. Trimming removed 3 bases from V and 7 bases from J, with 7 bases in between. CDR3 residues: CASSPGSNSPLHF. In nucleotides, the CDR3 is TGTGCCAGCTCACCGGGCAGCAATTCACCCCTCCACTTT.

The V gene is TRBV5-1, the J gene TRBJ1-1; maybe TRBD1 (6 bases). Trimming shortened V by 3 bases and J by 1 base, and 10 bases separated the two germline ends. The CDR3 sequence is 14 residues long. Germline V gives CDR1 SGHRS, CDR2 YFSETQ. This CDR3 is CASSSWTENTEAFF. DNA for the CDR3: TGCGCCAGCAGCTCCTGGACAGAGAACACTGAAGCTTTCTTT. Complete variable domain (other parts from reference TRBV5-1 and TRBJ1-1): KAGVTQTPRYLIKTRGQQVTLSCSPISGHRSVSWYQQTPGQGLQFLFEYFSETQRNKGNFPGRFSGRQFSNSRSEMNVSTLELGDSALYLCASSSWTENTEAFFGQGTRLTVV.

The chain employs TRBV28 and TRBJ1-1, with 7 bases identical to TRBD1. The J segment lost 8 bases and the V segment lost 6 bases, leaving 3 bases of the junction unmatched. The CDR3 covers 11 residues. Germline V gives CDR1 MDHEN, CDR2 SYDVKM. CDR3 coding DNA: TGTGCCAGCAGGGAGGACAGGGAAGCTTTCTTT. Amino acid sequence: CASREDREAFF. Together with reference TRBV28 and TRBJ1-1, the CDR3 gives the full variable domain: DVKVTQSSRYLVKRTGEKVFLECVQDMDHENMFWYRQDPGLGLRLIYFSYDVKMKEKGDIPEGYSVSREKKERFSLILESASTNQTSMYLCASREDREAFFGQGTRLTVV.

The chain uses TRBV18 and TRBJ1-4; D unclear. Germline-derived CDR1 and CDR2 are KGHSH and LQKENI. V was trimmed by 3 bases and J by 6 bases, leaving 11 bases between them. The CDR3 is made up of 14 amino acids. The CDR3 DNA follows: TGTGCCAGCTCACCGGCGCGGCAGCATGAAAAACTGTTTTTT. It specifies CASSPARQHEKLFF.

This chain uses TRBV9 with TRBJ1-2, with D perhaps TRBD1 (6 bases). V shed 4 bases and J shed 2 bases, with 15 bases lying between them. The CDR3 extends over 15 amino acids. Germline CDR1 reads SGDLS; CDR2 reads YYNGEE. As DNA, the CDR3 is TGTGCCAGCAGCTTACCGAGCAGGGGCAACTATGGCTACACCTTC. Amino acids: CASSLPSRGNYGYTF.